This note documents a single T cell receptor (beta chain) sequence. Its target is not known. Time point in this sample: cycle 4 day 1 (C4D1), after more than 5 weeks of nivolumab. There was relapse after autologous stem cell transplantation in every patient, and there was variation in brentuximab vedotin exposure. The sample belongs to a study of PD-1 blockade in classical Hodgkin lymphoma. Study-wide results and limits: Baseline TCR diversity was reportedly lower in newly diagnosed patients than healthy donors. Complete responders entered with baseline diversity on par with newly diagnosed patients, the results showed. By C4D1, diversity of CD4+ TCRs had risen significantly, whereas that of CD8+ TCRs had not. Differences between repertoires have undefined causes, possibly disease activity or prior therapy.

Germline lookup yields CDR1 DFQATT and CDR2 SNEGSKA (reference sequence). The CDR3 is 11 amino acids. The V gene lost 3 bases and the J gene lost 10 bases, with 12 bases spanning the gap. The table came from immunoSEQ multiplex PCR; TCRdb's copy has only in-frame clones and leaves some out. The sample lists over 50,000 clones; around 86% were seen once. The chain employs TRBV20-1 and TRBJ1-1; D may be TRBD1 (5 bases). This TCR derives from a human donor with classical Hodgkin lymphoma. The input for sequencing was peripheral blood mononuclear cells (PBMCs), taken before the fourth cycle of nivolumab. The CDR3 is CSASLQGRAFF. For the CDR3, the DNA is TGCAGTGCTAGTCTCCAGGGTAGAGCTTTCTTT.